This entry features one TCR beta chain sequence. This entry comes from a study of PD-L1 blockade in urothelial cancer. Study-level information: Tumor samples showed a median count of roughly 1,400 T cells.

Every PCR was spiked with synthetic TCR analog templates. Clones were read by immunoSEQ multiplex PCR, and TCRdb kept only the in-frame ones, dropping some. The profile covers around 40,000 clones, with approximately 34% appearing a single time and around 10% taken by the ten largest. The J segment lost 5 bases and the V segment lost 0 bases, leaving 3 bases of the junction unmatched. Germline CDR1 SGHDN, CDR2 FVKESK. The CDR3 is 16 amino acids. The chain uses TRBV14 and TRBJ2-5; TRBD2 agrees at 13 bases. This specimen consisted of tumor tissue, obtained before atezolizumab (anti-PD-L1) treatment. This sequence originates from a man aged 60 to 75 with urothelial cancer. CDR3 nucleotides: TGTGCCAGCAGCCAAGAGACGACTAGCGGGAGGGAGACCCAGTACTTC. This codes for CASSQETTSGRETQYF.